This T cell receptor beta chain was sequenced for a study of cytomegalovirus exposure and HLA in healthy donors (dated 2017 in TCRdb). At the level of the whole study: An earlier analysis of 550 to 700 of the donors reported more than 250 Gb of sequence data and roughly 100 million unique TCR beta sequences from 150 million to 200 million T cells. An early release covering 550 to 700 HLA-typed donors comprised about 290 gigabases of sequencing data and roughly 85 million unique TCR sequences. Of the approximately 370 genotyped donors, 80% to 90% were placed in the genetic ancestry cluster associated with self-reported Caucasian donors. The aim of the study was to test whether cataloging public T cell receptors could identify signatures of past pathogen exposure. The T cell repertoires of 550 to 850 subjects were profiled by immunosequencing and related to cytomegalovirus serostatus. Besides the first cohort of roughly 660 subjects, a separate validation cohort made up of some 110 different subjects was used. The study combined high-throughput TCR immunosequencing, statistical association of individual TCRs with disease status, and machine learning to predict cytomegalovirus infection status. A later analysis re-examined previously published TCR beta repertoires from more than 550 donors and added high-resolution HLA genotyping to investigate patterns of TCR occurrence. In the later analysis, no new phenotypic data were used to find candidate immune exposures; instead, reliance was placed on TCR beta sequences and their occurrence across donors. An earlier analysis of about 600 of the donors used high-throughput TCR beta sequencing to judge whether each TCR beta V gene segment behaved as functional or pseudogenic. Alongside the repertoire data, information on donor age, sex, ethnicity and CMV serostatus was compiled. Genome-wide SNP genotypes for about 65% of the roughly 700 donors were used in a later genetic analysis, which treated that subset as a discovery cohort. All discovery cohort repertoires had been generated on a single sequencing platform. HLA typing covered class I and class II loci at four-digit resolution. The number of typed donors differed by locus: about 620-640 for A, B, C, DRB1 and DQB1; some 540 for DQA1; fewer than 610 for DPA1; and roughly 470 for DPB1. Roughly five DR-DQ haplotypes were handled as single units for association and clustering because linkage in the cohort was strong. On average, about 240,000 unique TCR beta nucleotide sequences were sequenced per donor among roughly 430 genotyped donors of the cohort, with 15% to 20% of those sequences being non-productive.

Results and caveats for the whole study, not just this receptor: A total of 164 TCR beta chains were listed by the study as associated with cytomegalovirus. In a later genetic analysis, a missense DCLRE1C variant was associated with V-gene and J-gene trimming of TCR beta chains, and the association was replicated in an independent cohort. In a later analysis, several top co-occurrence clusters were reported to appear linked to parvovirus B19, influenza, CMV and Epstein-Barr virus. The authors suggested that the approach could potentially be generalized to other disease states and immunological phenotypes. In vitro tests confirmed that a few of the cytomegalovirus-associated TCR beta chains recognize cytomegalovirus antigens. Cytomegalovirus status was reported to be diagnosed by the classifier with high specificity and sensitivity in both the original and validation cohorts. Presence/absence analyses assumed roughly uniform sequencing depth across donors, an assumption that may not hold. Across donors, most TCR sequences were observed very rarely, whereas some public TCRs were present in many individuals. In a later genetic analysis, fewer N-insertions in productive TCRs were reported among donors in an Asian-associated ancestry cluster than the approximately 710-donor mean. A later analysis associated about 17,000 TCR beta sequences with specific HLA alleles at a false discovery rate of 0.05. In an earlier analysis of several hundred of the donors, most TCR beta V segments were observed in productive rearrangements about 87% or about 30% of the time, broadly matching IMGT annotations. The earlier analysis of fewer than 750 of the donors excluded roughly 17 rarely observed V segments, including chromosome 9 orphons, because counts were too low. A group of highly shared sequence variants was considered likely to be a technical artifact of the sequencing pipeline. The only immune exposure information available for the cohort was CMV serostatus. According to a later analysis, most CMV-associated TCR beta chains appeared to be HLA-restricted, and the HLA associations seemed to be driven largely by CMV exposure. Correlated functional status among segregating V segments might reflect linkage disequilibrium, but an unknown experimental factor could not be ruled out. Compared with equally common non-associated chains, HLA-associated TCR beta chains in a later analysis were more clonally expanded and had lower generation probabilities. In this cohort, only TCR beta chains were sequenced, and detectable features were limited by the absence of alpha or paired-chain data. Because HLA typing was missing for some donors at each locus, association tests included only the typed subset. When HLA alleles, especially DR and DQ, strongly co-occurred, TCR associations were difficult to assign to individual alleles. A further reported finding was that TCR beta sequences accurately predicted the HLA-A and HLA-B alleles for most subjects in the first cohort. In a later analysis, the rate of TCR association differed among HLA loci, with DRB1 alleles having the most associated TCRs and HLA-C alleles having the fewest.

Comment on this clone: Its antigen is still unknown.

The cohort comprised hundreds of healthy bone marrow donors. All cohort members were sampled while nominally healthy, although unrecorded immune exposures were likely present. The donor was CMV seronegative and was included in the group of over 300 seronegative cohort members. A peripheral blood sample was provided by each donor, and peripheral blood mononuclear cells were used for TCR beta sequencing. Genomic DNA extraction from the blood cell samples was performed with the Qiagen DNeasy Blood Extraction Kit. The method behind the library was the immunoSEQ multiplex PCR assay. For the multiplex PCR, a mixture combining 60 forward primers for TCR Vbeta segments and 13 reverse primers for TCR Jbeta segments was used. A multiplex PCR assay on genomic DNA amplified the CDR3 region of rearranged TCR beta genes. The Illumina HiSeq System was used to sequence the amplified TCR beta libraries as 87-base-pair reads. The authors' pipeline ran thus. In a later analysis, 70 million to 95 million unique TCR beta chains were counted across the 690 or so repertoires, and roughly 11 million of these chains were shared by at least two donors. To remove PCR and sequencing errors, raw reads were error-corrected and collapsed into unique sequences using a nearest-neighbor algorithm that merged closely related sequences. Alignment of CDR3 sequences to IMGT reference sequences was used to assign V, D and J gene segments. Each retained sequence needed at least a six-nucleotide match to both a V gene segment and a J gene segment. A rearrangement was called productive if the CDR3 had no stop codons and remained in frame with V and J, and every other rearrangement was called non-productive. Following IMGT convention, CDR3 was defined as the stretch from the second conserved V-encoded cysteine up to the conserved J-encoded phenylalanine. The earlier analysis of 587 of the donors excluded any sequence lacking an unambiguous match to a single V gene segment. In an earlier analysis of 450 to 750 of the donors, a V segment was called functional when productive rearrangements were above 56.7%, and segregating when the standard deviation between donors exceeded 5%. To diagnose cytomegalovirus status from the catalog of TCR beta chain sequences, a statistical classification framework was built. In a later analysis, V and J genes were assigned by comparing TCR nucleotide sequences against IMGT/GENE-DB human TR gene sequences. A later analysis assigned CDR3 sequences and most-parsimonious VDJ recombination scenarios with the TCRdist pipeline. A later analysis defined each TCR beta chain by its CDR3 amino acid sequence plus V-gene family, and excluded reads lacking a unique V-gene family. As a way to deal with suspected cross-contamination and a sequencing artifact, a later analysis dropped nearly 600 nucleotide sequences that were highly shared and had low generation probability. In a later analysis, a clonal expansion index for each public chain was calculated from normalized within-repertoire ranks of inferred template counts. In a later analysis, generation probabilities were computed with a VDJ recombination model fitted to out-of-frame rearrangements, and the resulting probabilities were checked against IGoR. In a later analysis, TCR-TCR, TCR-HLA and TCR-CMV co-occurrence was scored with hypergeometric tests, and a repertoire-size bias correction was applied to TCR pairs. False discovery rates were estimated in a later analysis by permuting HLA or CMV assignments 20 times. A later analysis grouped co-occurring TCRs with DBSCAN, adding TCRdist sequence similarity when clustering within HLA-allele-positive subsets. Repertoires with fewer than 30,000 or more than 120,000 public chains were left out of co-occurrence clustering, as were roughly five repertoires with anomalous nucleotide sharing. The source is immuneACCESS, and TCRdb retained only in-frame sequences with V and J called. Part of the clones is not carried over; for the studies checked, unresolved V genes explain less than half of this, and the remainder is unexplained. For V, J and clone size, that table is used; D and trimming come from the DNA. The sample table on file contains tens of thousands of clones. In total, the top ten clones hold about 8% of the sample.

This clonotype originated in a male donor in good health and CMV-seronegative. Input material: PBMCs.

The base sequence is TGTGCCAGTAGTATTTGGGGGGGGAACACTGAAGCTTTCTTT. Translated, it reads CASSIWGGNTEAFF. The V and J segments used are TRBV19 and TRBJ1-1; TRBD1 is possibly the D segment (5 matching bases). V is reduced by 3 bases and J by 1 base, leaving a spacing of 9 bases between them. In the germline V gene (reference sequence), CDR1 corresponds to LNHDA and CDR2 to SQIVND. The CDR3, cysteine through phenylalanine, is 14 amino acids long. Only the CDR3 portion is preserved as DNA: 42 bases, with reading frame beginning at the first base.